The rows below give T cell receptor delta chains drawn from one sample of a study of gamma-delta T cells after stem cell transplantation. TCRdb re-processed the RT-PCR reads using CATT. This sample has just under 1,100 delta-chain clones, with under 4% found just once. Sequenced material: gamma-delta T cells. The receptor source for this set is a human donor. It is not recorded whose cells these are; they may come from a transplant donor. Each CDR3 is given with its conserved first and last residue. Each record gives: clone size, CDR3 length, D gene, V gene, J gene, CDR3 protein, CDR3 DNA. D genes are given only for firm matches. A clone size is listed for some rows: how often the clone was seen (once, few, many), or a class if it is expanded.

-	22	TRDD3	TRDV1	TRDJ1	CALGAVRLLPILGDNKADKLIF	TGTGCCCTTGGGGCAGTCAGACTACTACCTATCTTGGGGGATAATAAGGCCGATAAACTCATCTTT
large	19	TRDD3	TRDV2	TRDJ1	CACDTAERGGGYESDKLIF	TGTGCCTGTGACACCGCTGAGCGTGGTGGGGGATACGAGTCCGATAAACTCATCTTT
hyperexpanded	17	TRDD3	TRDV2	TRDJ1	CACDTVGLGGNTDKLIF	TGTGCCTGTGACACCGTCGGACTGGGGGGAAACACCGATAAACTCATCTTT
medium-sized	18	TRDD3	TRDV2	TRDJ1	CACDTVELGGQYTDKLIF	TGTGCCTGTGACACCGTTGAACTGGGGGGCCAGTACACCGATAAACTCATCTTT
-	19	TRDD2	TRDV2	TRDJ1	CACDPIPTGFWELTDKLIF	TGTGCCTGTGACCCTATTCCTACGGGGTTCTGGGAGCTCACCGATAAACTCATCTTT
medium-sized	17	-	TRDV2	TRDJ3	CACDQTGRPWDTRQMFF	TGTGCCTGTGACCAGACTGGGAGACCCTGGGACACCCGACAGATGTTTTTC
few	18	TRDD3	TRDV2	TRDJ1	CACDPAGSTGVYTDKLIF	TGTGCCTGTGACCCCGCGGGCAGTACTGGGGTGTACACCGATAAACTCATCTTT
-	18	-	TRDV2	TRDJ1	CACDTVPSRVIVRDKLIF	TGTGCCTGTGACACCGTTCCCTCCCGGGTGATAGTCCGAGATAAACTCATCTTT
large	19	TRDD3	TRDV2	TRDJ1	CACDRLGDFGDTYTDKLIF	TGTGCCTGTGACAGACTGGGGGATTTTGGAGATACTTACACCGATAAACTCATCTTT
medium-sized	18	TRDD3	TRDV2	TRDJ3	CACDNTGGYSWDTRQMFF	TGTGCCTGTGACAATACTGGGGGATACTCCTGGGACACCCGACAGATGTTTTTC
-	12	-	TRDV2	TRDJ1	CAGTDRHDKLIF	TGTGCGGGAACCGATCGACACGATAAACTCATCTTT
large	15	TRDD3	TRDV2	TRDJ2	CACELLGDLTAQLFF	TGTGCCTGTGAACTACTGGGGGATTTGACAGCACAACTCTTCTTT
-	17	TRDD3	TRDV2	TRDJ1	CACDPVLTGGSADKLIF	TGTGCCTGTGACCCCGTCCTTACTGGGGGATCGGCCGATAAACTCATCTTT
-	17	-	TRDV2	TRDJ1	CACDAVGPGGNADKLIF	TGTGCCTGTGACGCCGTCGGACCGGGGGGAAACGCCGATAAACTCATCTTT
medium-sized	17	TRDD3	TRDV2	TRDJ1	CACDPVGPGDTTDKLIF	TGTGCCTGTGACCCCGTAGGTCCGGGGGATACGACCGATAAACTCATCTTT
-	20	TRDD3	TRDV2	TRDJ3	CACDTADLGDTHMYTLQMFF	TGTGCCTGCGATACCGCAGACCTGGGGGATACGCATATGTACACCCTCCAGATGTTTTTC
medium-sized	19	TRDD3	TRDV2	TRDJ1	CACDTISRRTGGLTDKLIF	TGTGCCTGTGACACTATTTCTCGACGTACTGGGGGTCTGACCGATAAACTCATCTTT
medium-sized	21	TRDD3	TRDV2	TRDJ3	CACDTVPPLGESSWDTRQMFF	TGTGCCTGTGACACCGTTCCCCCACTGGGGGAAAGCTCCTGGGACACCCGACAGATGTTTTTC
few	18	TRDD3	TRDV2	TRDJ1	CACDGILGDKRDTDKLIF	TGTGCCTGTGACGGGATACTGGGGGATAAACGGGACACCGATAAACTCATCTTT
large	18	TRDD3	TRDV2	TRDJ1	CACDTVELGELNTDKLIF	TGTGCCTGTGACACCGTGGAACTGGGGGAGTTAAACACCGATAAACTCATCTTT
-	18	-	TRDV2	TRDJ1	CACDTVSGTVVITDKLIF	TGTGCCTGTGACACCGTATCAGGTACTGTGGTTATCACCGATAAACTCATCTTT
medium-sized	18	TRDD3	TRDV2	TRDJ3	CACDTVGDEAWDTRQMFF	TGTGCCTGTGACACCGTGGGGGATGAGGCCTGGGACACCCGACAGATGTTTTTC
-	16	-	TRDV3	TRDJ3	CALRPPPSWDTRQMFF	TGTGCCTTAAGACCCCCCCCCTCCTGGGACACCCGACAGATGTTTTTC
-	17	TRDD3	TRDV2	TRDJ1	CACDLLGAKMQIDKLIF	TGTGCCTGTGACCTACTGGGGGCTAAGATGCAAATCGATAAACTCATCTTT
medium-sized	19	TRDD3	TRDV2	TRDJ1	CACDPISLGDTLDTDKLIF	TGTGCCTGTGACCCGATTTCTCTGGGGGATACGCTAGACACCGATAAACTCATCTTT
medium-sized	21	-	TRDV2	TRDJ3	CACDTIMSDTAGTWDTRQMFF	TGTGCCTGTGACACCATCATGTCCGATACCGCGGGTACCTGGGACACCCGACAGATGTTTTTC
large	15	-	TRDV2	TRDJ1	CACDTVVPHTDKLIF	TGTGCCTGTGACACCGTGGTGCCCCACACCGATAAACTCATCTTT
few	18	TRDD3	TRDV2	TRDJ1	CACDTVLGDKRDTDKLIF	TGTGCCTGTGACACAGTACTGGGGGATAAACGGGACACCGATAAACTCATCTTT
medium-sized	17	TRDD3	TRDV2	TRDJ1	CACDTVVRDTNTDKLIF	TGTGCCTGTGACACCGTCGTTAGGGATACCAACACCGATAAACTCATCTTT
medium-sized	18	TRDD3	TRDV2	TRDJ3	CACDTAGGYSWDTRQMFF	TGTGCCTGTGACACCGCTGGGGGATACTCCTGGGACACCCGACAGATGTTTTTC
medium-sized	17	TRDD3	TRDV2	TRDJ1	CACDTLGAKLDTDKLIF	TGTGCCTGTGACACACTGGGGGCTAAACTGGACACCGATAAACTCATCTTT
large	18	TRDD3	TRDV2	TRDJ1	CACDTVPSRGIGRDKLIF	TGTGCCTGTGACACCGTTCCCTCCCGGGGGATAGGCCGAGATAAACTCATCTTT
few	19	TRDD3	TRDV2	TRDJ3	CACDTGGFRGSWDTRQMFF	TGTGCCTGTGACACTGGGGGATTCAGGGGCTCCTGGGACACCCGACAGATGTTTTTC
few	19	TRDD3	TRDV2	TRDJ1	CACDTGTLGGYESGDKLIF	TGTGCCTGTGACACCGGGACCTTGGGGGGATACGAATCGGGCGATAAACTCATCTTT
large	17	TRDD3	TRDV2	TRDJ1	CACDALLGDSGPYKLIF	TGTGCCTGTGACGCCTTACTGGGGGATTCTGGACCATATAAACTCATCTTT
-	19	TRDD3	TRDV2	TRDJ3	CACDSVLGDTHKDARQMFF	TGTGCCTGTGACTCCGTACTGGGGGATACGCATAAAGACGCCCGACAGATGTTTTTC
medium-sized	17	TRDD3	TRDV2	TRDJ1	CACDAVGDVRHTDKLIF	TGTGCCTGTGACGCGGTGGGGGATGTCCGCCACACCGATAAACTCATCTTT
large	15	TRDD3	TRDV2	TRDJ1	CACDPTGADTDKLIF	TGTGCCTGTGACCCTACTGGGGCCGACACCGATAAACTCATCTTT
few	19	TRDD3	TRDV2	TRDJ3	CACDSLVGDTHKDTRQMFF	TGTGCCTGTGACTCATTGGTGGGGGATACGCATAAAGACACCCGACAGATGTTTTTC
medium-sized	19	TRDD3	TRDV2	TRDJ1	CACDALLGDTPSYTDKLIF	TGTGCCTGTGACGCGCTCCTGGGGGATACGCCTTCTTACACCGATAAACTCATCTTT
few	20	TRDD3	TRDV2	TRDJ3	CACDTVLGDTSSCDTRPMFF	TGTGCCTGTGACACCGTACTGGGGGATACGAGCTCCTGTGACACCCGACCGATGTTTTTC
large	15	-	TRDV2	TRDJ1	CACDTVEGFGDKLIF	TGTGCCTGTGACACCGTGGAGGGGTTTGGCGATAAACTCATCTTT
-	22	TRDD3	TRDV1	TRDJ1	CALGAVRLLPILGDNKADKLIF	TGTGCTCTTGGGGCAGTCAGACTACTACCTATCTTGGGGGATAATAAGGCCGATAAACTCATCTTT
few	21	-	TRDV2	TRDJ1	CACDPLELGDTIFPYTDKLIF	-
few	18	TRDD3	TRDV1	TRDJ1	CALGEFGGYSSYTDKLIF	TGTGCTCTTGGGGAGTTTGGGGGATACTCCTCGTACACCGATAAACTCATCTTT
few	20	TRDD3	TRDV2	TRDJ1	CACDTLGGGPPREHFHKLIF	TGTGCCTGTGACACTCTTGGTGGGGGACCCCCCCGAGAACACTTCCATAAACTCATCTTT
few	18	TRDD3	TRDV2	TRDJ1	CACDTVLGETRNTDKLIF	TGTGCCTGTGACACCGTTCTGGGGGAAACTCGGAACACCGATAAACTCATCTTT
few	17	-	TRDV2	TRDJ1	CACDIRTTRGTYRALIF	TGTGCCTGTGACATCAGAACCACCCGTGGTACTTACCGGGCACTCATCTTT
medium-sized	15	-	TRDV2	TRDJ1	CACDTGVSHTDKLIF	TGTGCCTGTGACACGGGGGTTTCCCACACCGATAAACTCATCTTT
few	17	TRDD3	TRDV2	TRDJ1	CACDTRGGSLYTDKLIF	TGCGCCTGTGACACCCGTGGGGGATCCTTGTACACCGATAAACTCATCTTT